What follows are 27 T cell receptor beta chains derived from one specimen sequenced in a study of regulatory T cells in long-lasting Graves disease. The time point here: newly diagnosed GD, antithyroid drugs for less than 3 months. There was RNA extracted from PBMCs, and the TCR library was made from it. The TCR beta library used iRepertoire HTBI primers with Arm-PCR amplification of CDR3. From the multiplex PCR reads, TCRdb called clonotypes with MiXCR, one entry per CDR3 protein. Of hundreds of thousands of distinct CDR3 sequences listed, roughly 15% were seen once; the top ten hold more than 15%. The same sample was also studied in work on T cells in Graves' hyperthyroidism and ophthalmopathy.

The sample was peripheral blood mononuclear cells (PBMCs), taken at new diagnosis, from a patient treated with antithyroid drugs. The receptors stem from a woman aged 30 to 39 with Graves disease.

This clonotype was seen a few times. In nucleotides, the CDR3 is TGCAGCGTTTCCGACAGGAGCCCCTATGGCTACACCTTC. The encoded protein is CSVSDRSPYGYTF. The chain joins TRBV29-1 to TRBJ1-2; a possible D gene is TRBD1 (6 bases). Deletions cut 5 bases from V and 4 bases from J, with 14 bases between. The CDR3 length is 13 residues. CDR1 is SQVTM and CDR2 is ANQGSEA in the germline V gene.

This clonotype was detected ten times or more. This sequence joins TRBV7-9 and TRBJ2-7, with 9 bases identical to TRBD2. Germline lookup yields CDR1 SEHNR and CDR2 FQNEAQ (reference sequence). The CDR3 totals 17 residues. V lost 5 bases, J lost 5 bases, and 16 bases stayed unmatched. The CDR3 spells CASSPPSGRITTDEQYF. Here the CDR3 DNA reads TGTGCCAGCAGCCCGCCGAGCGGGAGGATAACTACAGACGAGCAGTACTTC.

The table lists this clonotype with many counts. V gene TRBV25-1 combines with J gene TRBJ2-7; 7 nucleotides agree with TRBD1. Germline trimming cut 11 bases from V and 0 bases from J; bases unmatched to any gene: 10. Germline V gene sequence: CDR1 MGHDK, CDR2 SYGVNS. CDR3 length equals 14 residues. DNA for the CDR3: TGTGCCTTCCTGGACAGGTTGAACTCCTACGAGCAGTACTTC. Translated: CAFLDRLNSYEQYF.

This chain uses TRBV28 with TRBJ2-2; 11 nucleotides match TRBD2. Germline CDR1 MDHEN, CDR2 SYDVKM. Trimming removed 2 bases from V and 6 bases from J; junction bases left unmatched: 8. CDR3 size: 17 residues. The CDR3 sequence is CASSLTLLAGVAGELFF. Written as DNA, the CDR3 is TGTGCCAGCAGTTTAACGCTACTAGCGGGAGTAGCCGGGGAGCTGTTTTTT.

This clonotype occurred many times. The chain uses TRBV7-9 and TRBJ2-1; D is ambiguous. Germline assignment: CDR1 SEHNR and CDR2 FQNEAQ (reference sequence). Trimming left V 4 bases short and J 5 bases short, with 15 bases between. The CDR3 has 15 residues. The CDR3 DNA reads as TGTGCCAGCAGCTCCAATTTGTCCCCACACAATGAGCAGTTCTTC. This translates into CASSSNLSPHNEQFF.

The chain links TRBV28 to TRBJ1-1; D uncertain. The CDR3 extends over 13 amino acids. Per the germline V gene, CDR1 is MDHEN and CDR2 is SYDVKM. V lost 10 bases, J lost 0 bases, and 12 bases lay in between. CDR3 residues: CATGTAMNTEAFF. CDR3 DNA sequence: TGTGCCACCGGCACCGCCATGAACACTGAAGCTTTCTTT.

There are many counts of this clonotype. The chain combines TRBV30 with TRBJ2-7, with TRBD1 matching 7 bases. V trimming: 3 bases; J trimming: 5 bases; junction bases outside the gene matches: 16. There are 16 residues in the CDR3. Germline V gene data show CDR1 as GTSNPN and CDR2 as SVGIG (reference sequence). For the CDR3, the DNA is TGTGCCTGGAGCCTAATAGCGACAGGGTTTGTCAACGAGCAGTACTTC. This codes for CAWSLIATGFVNEQYF.

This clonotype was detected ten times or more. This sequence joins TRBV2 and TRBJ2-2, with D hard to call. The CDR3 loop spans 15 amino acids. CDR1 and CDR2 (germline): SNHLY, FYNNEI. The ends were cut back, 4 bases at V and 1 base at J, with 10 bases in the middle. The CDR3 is CASSVSERNTGELFF. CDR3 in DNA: TGTGCCAGCAGTGTTAGTGAAAGGAACACCGGGGAGCTGTTTTTT.

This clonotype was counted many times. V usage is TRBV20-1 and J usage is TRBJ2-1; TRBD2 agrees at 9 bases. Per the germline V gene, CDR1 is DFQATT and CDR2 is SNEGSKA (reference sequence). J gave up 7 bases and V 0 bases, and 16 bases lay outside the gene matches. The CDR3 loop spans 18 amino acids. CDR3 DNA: TGCAGTGCTAGAGATCCCAAGATGGGTGCGGGAGGGCCGAATGAGCAGTTCTTC. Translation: CSARDPKMGAGGPNEQFF.

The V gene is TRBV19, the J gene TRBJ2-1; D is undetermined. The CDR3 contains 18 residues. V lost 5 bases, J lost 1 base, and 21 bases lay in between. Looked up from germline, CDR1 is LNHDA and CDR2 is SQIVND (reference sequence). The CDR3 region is CASSSPRKAIFSYNEQFF. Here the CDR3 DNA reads TGTGCCAGTAGTTCGCCACGCAAAGCGATTTTTTCCTACAATGAGCAGTTCTTC.

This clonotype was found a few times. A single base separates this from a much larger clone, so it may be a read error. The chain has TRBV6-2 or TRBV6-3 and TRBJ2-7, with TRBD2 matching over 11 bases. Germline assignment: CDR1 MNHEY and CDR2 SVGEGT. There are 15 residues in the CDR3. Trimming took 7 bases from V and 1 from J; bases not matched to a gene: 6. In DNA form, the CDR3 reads TGTGCCAGCAATAAGAGGACTAGCGGGTCCTACGAGCAGTACTTC. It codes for CASNKRTSGSYEQYF.

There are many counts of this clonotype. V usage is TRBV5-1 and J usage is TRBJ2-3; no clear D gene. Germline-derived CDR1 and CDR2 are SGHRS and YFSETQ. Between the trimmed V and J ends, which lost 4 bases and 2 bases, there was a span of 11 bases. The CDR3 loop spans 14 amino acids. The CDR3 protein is CASSTAESTDTQYF. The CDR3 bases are TGCGCCAGCAGCACAGCTGAGTCCACAGATACGCAGTATTTT. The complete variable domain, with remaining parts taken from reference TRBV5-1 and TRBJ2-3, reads KAGVTQTPRYLIKTRGQQVTLSCSPISGHRSVSWYQQTPGQGLQFLFEYFSETQRNKGNFPGRFSGRQFSNSRSEMNVSTLELGDSALYLCASSTAESTDTQYFGPGTRLTVL.

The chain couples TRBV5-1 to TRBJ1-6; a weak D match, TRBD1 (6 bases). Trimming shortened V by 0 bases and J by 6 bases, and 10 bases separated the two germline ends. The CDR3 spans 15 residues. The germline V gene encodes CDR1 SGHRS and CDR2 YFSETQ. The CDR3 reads CASSLEGQLNSPLHF. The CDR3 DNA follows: TGCGCCAGCAGCTTGGAGGGACAACTTAATTCACCCCTCCACTTT.

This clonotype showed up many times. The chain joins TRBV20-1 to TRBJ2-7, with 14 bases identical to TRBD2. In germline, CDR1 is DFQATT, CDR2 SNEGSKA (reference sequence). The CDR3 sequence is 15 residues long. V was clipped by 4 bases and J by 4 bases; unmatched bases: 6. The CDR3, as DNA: TGCAGTGCTAATGGACTAGCGGGAGGTGTGTACGAGCAGTACTTC. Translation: CSANGLAGGVYEQYF.

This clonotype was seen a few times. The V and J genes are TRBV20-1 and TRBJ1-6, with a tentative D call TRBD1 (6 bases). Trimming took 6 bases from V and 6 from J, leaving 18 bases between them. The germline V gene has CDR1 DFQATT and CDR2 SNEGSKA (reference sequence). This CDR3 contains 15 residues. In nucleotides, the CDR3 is TGCAGTGCCCCGGGGGGGCTTGCCTTTAATTCACCCCTCCACTTT. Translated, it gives CSAPGGLAFNSPLHF.

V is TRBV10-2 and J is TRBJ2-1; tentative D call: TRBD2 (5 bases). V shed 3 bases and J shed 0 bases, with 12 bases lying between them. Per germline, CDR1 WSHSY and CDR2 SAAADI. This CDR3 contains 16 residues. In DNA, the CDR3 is TGCGCCAGCAGTGAAGAAGCGGTCAGCTCCTACAATGAGCAGTTCTTC. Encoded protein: CASSEEAVSSYNEQFF.

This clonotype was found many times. The CDR3: CASSQGGGDEYF. The CDR3 coding sequence is TGTGCCAGCAGCCAAGGGGGCGGAGATGAGTACTTC. This chain connects TRBV11-2 to TRBJ2-7; 7 nucleotides match TRBD1. Unmatched junction bases numbered 9, after V lost 5 bases and J lost 11 bases. Per the germline V gene, CDR1 is SGHAT and CDR2 is FQNNGV. The CDR3 length is 12 residues.

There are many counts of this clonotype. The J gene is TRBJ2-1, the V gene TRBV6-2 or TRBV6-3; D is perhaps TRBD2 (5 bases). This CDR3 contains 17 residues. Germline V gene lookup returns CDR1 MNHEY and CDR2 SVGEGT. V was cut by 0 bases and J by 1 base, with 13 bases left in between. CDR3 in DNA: TGTGCCAGCAGTTACTCTGCGTTCGGCGGGTCCTACAATGAGCAGTTCTTC. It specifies CASSYSAFGGSYNEQFF.

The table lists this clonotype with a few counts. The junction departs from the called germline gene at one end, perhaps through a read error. The DNA for the CDR3 is TGTGCCAGCACCAGTTTAACCAAGACCCATTACTTC. This encodes CASTSLTKTHYF. V gene TRBV27 combines with J gene TRBJ2-5; no clear D gene. CDR1 and CDR2 (germline): MNHEY, SMNVEV (reference sequence). The CDR3 loop spans 12 amino acids.

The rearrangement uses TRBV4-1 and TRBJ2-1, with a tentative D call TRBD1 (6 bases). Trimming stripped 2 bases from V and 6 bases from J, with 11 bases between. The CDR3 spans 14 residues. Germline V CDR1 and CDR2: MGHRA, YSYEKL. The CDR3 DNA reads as TGCGCCAGCAGCCAACGGACAGCCCTCAATGAGCAGTTCTTC. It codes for CASSQRTALNEQFF.

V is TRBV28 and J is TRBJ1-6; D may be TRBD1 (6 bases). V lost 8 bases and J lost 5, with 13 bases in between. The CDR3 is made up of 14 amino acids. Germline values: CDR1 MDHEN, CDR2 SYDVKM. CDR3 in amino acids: CASRGQQDNSPLHF. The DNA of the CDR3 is TGTGCCAGCCGAGGACAGCAGGATAATTCACCCCTCCACTTT. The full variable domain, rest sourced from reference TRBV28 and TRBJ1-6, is DVKVTQSSRYLVKRTGEKVFLECVQDMDHENMFWYRQDPGLGLRLIYFSYDVKMKEKGDIPEGYSVSREKKERFSLILESASTNQTSMYLCASRGQQDNSPLHFGNGTRLTVT.

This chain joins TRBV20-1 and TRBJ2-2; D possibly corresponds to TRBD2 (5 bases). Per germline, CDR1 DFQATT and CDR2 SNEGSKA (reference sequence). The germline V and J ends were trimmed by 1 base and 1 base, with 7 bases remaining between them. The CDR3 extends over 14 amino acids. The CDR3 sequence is CSARGTQNTGELFF. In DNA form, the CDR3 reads TGCAGTGCTAGAGGGACTCAGAACACCGGGGAGCTGTTTTTT.

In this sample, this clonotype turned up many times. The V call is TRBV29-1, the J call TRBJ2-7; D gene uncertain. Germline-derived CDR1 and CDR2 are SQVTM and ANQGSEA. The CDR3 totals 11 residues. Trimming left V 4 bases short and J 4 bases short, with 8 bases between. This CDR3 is CSVANPYEQYF. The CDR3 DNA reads TGCAGCGTTGCTAACCCGTACGAGCAGTACTTC.

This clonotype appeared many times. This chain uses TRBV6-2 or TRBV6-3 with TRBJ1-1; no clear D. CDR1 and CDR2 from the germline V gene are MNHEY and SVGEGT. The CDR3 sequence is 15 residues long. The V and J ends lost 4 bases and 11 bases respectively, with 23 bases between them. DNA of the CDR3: TGTGCCAGCAGTTCCCCCAAGTCCGGTTCTCATGAGGCTTTCTTT. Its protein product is CASSSPKSGSHEAFF.

The CDR3: CASSLTGLGLAFF. The CDR3 DNA sequence: TGTGCCAGCAGTTTAACCGGCTTGGGCTTGGCTTTCTTT. This chain connects TRBV12-3 or TRBV12-4 to TRBJ1-1; the D is unclear. Trimming pared 2 bases from V and 11 bases from J, leaving 15 bases between. The CDR3 runs to 13 residues.

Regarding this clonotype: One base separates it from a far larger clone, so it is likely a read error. DNA of the CDR3: TGTGCCAGCAAACAGAACACTGAAGCTTTCTTT. Translating gives CASKQNTEAFF. The V call is TRBV11-3, the J call TRBJ1-1; D ambiguous. The germline V gene encodes CDR1 SGHNT and CDR2 YENEEA. Trimming took off 7 bases at V and 1 base at J, with 4 bases between the two ends. The CDR3 runs to 11 residues. Filled out from reference TRBV11-3 and TRBJ1-1, the complete variable domain reads EAGVVQSPRYKIIEKKQPVAFWCNPISGHNTLYWYLQNLGQGPELLIRYENEEAVDDSQLPKDRFSAERLKGVDSTLKIQPAELGDSAVYLCASKQNTEAFFGQGTRLTVV.

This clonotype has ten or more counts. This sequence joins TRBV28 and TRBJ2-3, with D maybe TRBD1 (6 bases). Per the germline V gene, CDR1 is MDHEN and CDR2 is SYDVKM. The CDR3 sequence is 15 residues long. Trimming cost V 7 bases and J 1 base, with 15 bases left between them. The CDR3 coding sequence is TGTGCCAGCACCCTTGTGCAGGGGCGCACAGATACGCAGTATTTT. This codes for CASTLVQGRTDTQYF.